The next 3 T cell receptor beta chains were all read from a single sample in a study of CD8 T cells in ankylosing spondylitis. TCRdb called the 5' RACE reads again in MiXCR, with one record for every CDR3 protein. Of about 540,000 distinct CDR3 sequences detected, about an eighth appear once; the ten largest clones hold almost 7%. Their cognate antigens are unknown. Study results and limitations: One TCR beta motif, made up of under ten highly homologous variants, appeared characteristic of ankylosing spondylitis blood.

Sequencing input: blood, either unsorted or a sorted T cell fraction (not recorded which). These receptors were collected from a male donor with ankylosing spondylitis.

The chain joins TRBV3-1 to TRBJ1-1, with D hard to call. CDR1 LGHDT and CDR2 YNNKEL come from the germline V gene (reference sequence). The V end was cut by 1 base, the J end by 1 base, with 10 bases between. The CDR3 has 15 residues. The DNA for the CDR3 is TGTGCCAGCAGCCAAGTTGGAGATTCGAACACTGAAGCTTTCTTT. Protein product: CASSQVGDSNTEAFF.

The V and J genes are TRBV20-1 and TRBJ2-1; D perhaps matches TRBD1 (6 bases). CDR1 is DFQATT, CDR2 SNEGSKA, per germline (reference sequence). The CDR3 runs 14 residues. V was cut by 0 bases and J by 9 bases, with 15 bases left in between. CDR3 DNA sequence: TGCAGTGCTAGAGATTGGAACAGGGTGTTTGAGCAGTTCTTC. As protein: CSARDWNRVFEQFF.

This clonotype came up a few times. This rearrangement joins TRBV20-1 to TRBJ2-5; 7 nucleotides line up with TRBD2. V lost 3 bases to trimming and J lost 4 bases; unmatched junction nucleotides: 14. Looked up from germline, CDR1 is DFQATT and CDR2 is SNEGSKA (reference sequence). The CDR3 runs 16 residues. DNA of the CDR3: TGCAGTGCTAGCTATCTCTATGGGAGGGCCGGAGAGACCCAGTACTTC. The encoded protein is CSASYLYGRAGETQYF.